The present entry profiles one T cell receptor beta chain with its context. Antigen: not known. This record belongs to a study of shared clonotypes between healthy human individuals. For the study at large: Donors, aged 18 to 49, were a couple of women and a few men.

Germline V CDR1 and CDR2: SGHKS, YYEKEE (reference sequence). V lost 4 bases to trimming and J lost 1 base, with 14 bases between them. The CDR3 loop spans 16 amino acids. The method was immunoSEQ multiplex PCR; TCRdb's version includes in-frame clones alone and lacks a portion of them. The data hold a few million clones, with 85% to 95% observed a single time. Overall study findings and caveats: A few donors had roughly 5% of their naive CD4 clonotypes in common. Non-shared clonotypes had lower generation probabilities than those shared by all four donors.

Specimen: naive CD4+ T cells from PBMCs. Subset denoted: CD45RA+ positively selected. The chain couples TRBV5-5 to TRBJ2-2; D remains ambiguous. The receptor was isolated from a young man in good health. Some clones in this sample may be carry-over from other donors' samples. This chain's CDR3 is CASSHISHRNTGELFF. Written as DNA, the CDR3 is TGTGCCAGCAGCCATATATCCCATAGGAACACCGGGGAGCTGTTTTTT.